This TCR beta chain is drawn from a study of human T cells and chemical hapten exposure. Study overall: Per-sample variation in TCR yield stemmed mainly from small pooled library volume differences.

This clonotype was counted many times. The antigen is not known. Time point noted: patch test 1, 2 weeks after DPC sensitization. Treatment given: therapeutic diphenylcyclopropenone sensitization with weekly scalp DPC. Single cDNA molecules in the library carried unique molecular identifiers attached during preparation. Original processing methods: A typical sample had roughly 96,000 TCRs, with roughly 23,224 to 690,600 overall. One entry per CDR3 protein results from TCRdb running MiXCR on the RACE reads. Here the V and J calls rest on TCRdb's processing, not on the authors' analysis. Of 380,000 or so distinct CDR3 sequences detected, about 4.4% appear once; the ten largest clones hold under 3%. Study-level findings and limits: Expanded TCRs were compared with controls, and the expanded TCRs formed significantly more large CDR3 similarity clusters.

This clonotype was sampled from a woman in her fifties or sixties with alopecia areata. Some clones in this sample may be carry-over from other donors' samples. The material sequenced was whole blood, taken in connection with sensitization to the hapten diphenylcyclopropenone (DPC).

This CDR3 is CASSPRQGPNYGYTF. In nucleotides, the CDR3 is TGTGCCAGCTCACCACGACAGGGCCCTAACTATGGCTACACCTTC. This chain connects TRBV18 to TRBJ1-2; 7 nucleotides match TRBD1. J gave up 0 bases and V 1 base, and 2 bases lay outside the gene matches. The CDR3 is 15 residues long. Germline lookup yields CDR1 KGHSH and CDR2 LQKENI.